Listed below are T cell receptor beta chains from one sample, sequenced in a study of cytomegalovirus exposure and HLA in healthy donors. Clones were sequenced by immunoSEQ multiplex PCR, and TCRdb holds only the in-frame ones, with some missing. The repertoire holds 90,000 to 100,000 clones, less than 70% seen once, with 1.2% in the top ten. The specimen was PBMCs. Receptor source: a female donor in good health and CMV-seronegative. CDR3s include the opening cysteine and the closing phenylalanine or tryptophan. A D gene is named only where the DNA matches it firmly. The size of a clone is reported for some rows only, either as once, few or many, or as a class for expanded clones.

clone_size: once; d_call: NA; v_call: TRBV5-1; j_call: TRBJ2-7; cdr3_nt: TGCGCCAGCAGCTTGTCAGCGCTTCTTTCCTACGAGCAGTACTTC; cdr3_aa: CASSLSALLSYEQYF
clone_size: NA; d_call: TRBD1; v_call: TRBV7-2; j_call: TRBJ1-2; cdr3_nt: TGTGCCAGCAGCTTAGGGACAGGGGTGCGGGGCTACACCTTC; cdr3_aa: CASSLGTGVRGYTF
clone_size: once; d_call: NA; v_call: TRBV29-1; j_call: TRBJ2-7; cdr3_nt: TGCAGCGTTGAACCTCAGGGTGGCTACGAGCAGTACTTC; cdr3_aa: CSVEPQGGYEQYF
clone_size: NA; d_call: TRBD2; v_call: TRBV7-2; j_call: TRBJ2-2; cdr3_nt: TGTGCCAGCAGCTTGCGACTAGCTACCGGGGAGCTGTTTTTT; cdr3_aa: CASSLRLATGELFF
clone_size: few; d_call: NA; v_call: TRBV7-8; j_call: TRBJ2-5; cdr3_nt: TGTGCCAGCAGCTTTGGCGGGCCCCGCCAAGAGACCCAGTACTTC; cdr3_aa: CASSFGGPRQETQYF
clone_size: NA; d_call: TRBD1; v_call: TRBV19; j_call: TRBJ1-6; cdr3_nt: TGTGCCAGTAGCCCGGGGACAGGGTTTCTTTCACCCCTCCACTTT; cdr3_aa: CASSPGTGFLSPLHF
clone_size: NA; d_call: NA; v_call: TRBV5-1; j_call: TRBJ2-7; cdr3_nt: TGCGCCAGCAGCTCAGGCCAGGTAGGGCAGTACTTC; cdr3_aa: CASSSGQVGQYF
clone_size: NA; d_call: TRBD2; v_call: TRBV15; j_call: TRBJ2-5; cdr3_nt: TGTGCCACCAGCAGAGATACTAGCGGTGGTGAGACCCAGTACTTC; cdr3_aa: CATSRDTSGGETQYF
clone_size: NA; d_call: TRBD1; v_call: TRBV4-3; j_call: TRBJ1-2; cdr3_nt: TGCGCCAGCAGCCAAGATGAGGGACAGGCAAGCTACACCTTC; cdr3_aa: CASSQDEGQASYTF
clone_size: NA; d_call: TRBD1; v_call: TRBV28; j_call: TRBJ2-2; cdr3_nt: TGTGCCAGCAGTTTGACAGGGCTCAACACCGGGGAGCTGTTTTTT; cdr3_aa: CASSLTGLNTGELFF
clone_size: NA; d_call: NA; v_call: TRBV4-2; j_call: TRBJ2-7; cdr3_nt: TGTGCCAGCAGCCAAGCACGGGGCTCCTACGAGCAGTACTTC; cdr3_aa: CASSQARGSYEQYF
clone_size: few; d_call: TRBD1; v_call: TRBV5-1; j_call: TRBJ1-3; cdr3_nt: TGCGCCAGCAGCTTGGGGGCGGACAGGGTACGAAACACCATATATTTT; cdr3_aa: CASSLGADRVRNTIYF
clone_size: NA; d_call: TRBD1; v_call: TRBV9; j_call: TRBJ1-2; cdr3_nt: TGTGCCAGCAGCGTTACAGGGGCTGCCAACTATGGCTACACCTTC; cdr3_aa: CASSVTGAANYGYTF
clone_size: NA; d_call: TRBD1; v_call: TRBV4-3; j_call: TRBJ1-4; cdr3_nt: TGCGCCAGCAGCCAAGATTTGGGGACAGGGGGCGAAAAACTGTTTTTT; cdr3_aa: CASSQDLGTGGEKLFF
clone_size: few; d_call: NA; v_call: TRBV7-9; j_call: TRBJ1-2; cdr3_nt: TGTGCCAGCAGCTTAATCGGGGGGCCTAACTATGGCTACACCTTC; cdr3_aa: CASSLIGGPNYGYTF
clone_size: few; d_call: NA; v_call: TRBV7-8; j_call: TRBJ2-1; cdr3_nt: TGTGCCAGCAGCGGCCGGGACTCAATCTACAATGAGCAGTTCTTC; cdr3_aa: CASSGRDSIYNEQFF
clone_size: NA; d_call: TRBD1; v_call: TRBV6-1; j_call: TRBJ1-5; cdr3_nt: TGTGCCAGCAGAGAAGGACAGGCTAGCAATCAGCCCCAGCATTTT; cdr3_aa: CASREGQASNQPQHF
clone_size: NA; d_call: TRBD1; v_call: TRBV9; j_call: TRBJ2-2; cdr3_nt: TGTGCCAGCAGCCCAAGGACAGGGGGCACCGGGGAGCTGTTTTTT; cdr3_aa: CASSPRTGGTGELFF
clone_size: NA; d_call: TRBD2; v_call: TRBV5-1; j_call: TRBJ2-3; cdr3_nt: TGCGCCAGCAGCTTGACTAGCGGCAGCCACACAGATACGCAGTATTTT; cdr3_aa: CASSLTSGSHTDTQYF
clone_size: NA; d_call: NA; v_call: TRBV6-4; j_call: TRBJ1-2; cdr3_nt: TGTGCCAGCAGAGAGGTCGACAGTTTTAGCTATGGCTACACCTTC; cdr3_aa: CASREVDSFSYGYTF
clone_size: NA; d_call: TRBD2; v_call: TRBV5-1; j_call: TRBJ2-2; cdr3_nt: TGCGCCAGCAGCTTGGCGCGGGAGGGCGGGGAGCTGTTTTTT; cdr3_aa: CASSLAREGGELFF
clone_size: NA; d_call: NA; v_call: TRBV9; j_call: TRBJ2-1; cdr3_nt: TGTGCCAGCAGCCGAGGGTTCGATGAGCAGTTCTTC; cdr3_aa: CASSRGFDEQFF
clone_size: NA; d_call: TRBD1; v_call: TRBV29-1; j_call: TRBJ1-1; cdr3_nt: TGCAGCGTTGACCGGGACAGCCTCATGAACACTGAAGCTTTCTTT; cdr3_aa: CSVDRDSLMNTEAFF
clone_size: many; d_call: NA; v_call: TRBV6-1; j_call: TRBJ2-7; cdr3_nt: TGTGCCAGCAGTGAAACTGGGGAGGCCTACGAGCAGTACTTC; cdr3_aa: CASSETGEAYEQYF
clone_size: NA; d_call: NA; v_call: TRBV6-5; j_call: TRBJ2-2; cdr3_nt: TGTGCCAGCAGTTTCGACAGGTTCACCGGGGAGCTGTTTTTT; cdr3_aa: CASSFDRFTGELFF
clone_size: few; d_call: TRBD1; v_call: TRBV4-3; j_call: TRBJ2-1; cdr3_nt: TGCGCCAGCAGCCAGGACCCGGGACAGGGGGTTAGGAATGAGCAGTTCTTC; cdr3_aa: CASSQDPGQGVRNEQFF
clone_size: once; d_call: TRBD2; v_call: TRBV7-2; j_call: TRBJ2-3; cdr3_nt: TGTGCCAGCAGCTTAGCGCGGGACTACACAGATACGCAGTATTTT; cdr3_aa: CASSLARDYTDTQYF
clone_size: few; d_call: NA; v_call: TRBV5-4; j_call: TRBJ2-1; cdr3_nt: TGTGCCAGCAGCCCCACGGCGAGGCGGGTGGACCAGTTCTTC; cdr3_aa: CASSPTARRVDQFF
clone_size: NA; d_call: TRBD2; v_call: TRBV29-1; j_call: TRBJ2-1; cdr3_nt: TGCAGCGCCGGGGGGTCCCCTAGCGGGTCCTACAATGAGCAGTTCTTC; cdr3_aa: CSAGGSPSGSYNEQFF
clone_size: NA; d_call: NA; v_call: TRBV18; j_call: TRBJ2-1; cdr3_nt: TGTGCCAGCTCACCACTGGCGGGGAGCTCCTACAATGAGCAGTTCTTC; cdr3_aa: CASSPLAGSSYNEQFF
clone_size: NA; d_call: NA; v_call: TRBV30; j_call: TRBJ2-1; cdr3_nt: TGTGCCTGGAGCCCGGAGGGCCATGAGCAGTTCTTC; cdr3_aa: CAWSPEGHEQFF
clone_size: NA; d_call: TRBD1; v_call: TRBV5-8; j_call: TRBJ1-4; cdr3_nt: TGTGCCAGCAGCTTGGCAGGGGCCCCAGGGGGAAAACTGTTTTTT; cdr3_aa: CASSLAGAPGGKLFF
clone_size: NA; d_call: NA; v_call: TRBV5-4; j_call: TRBJ2-4; cdr3_nt: TGTGCCAGCAGCCCCGGCGGGCCAATCGACAACATTCAGTACTTC; cdr3_aa: CASSPGGPIDNIQYF
clone_size: NA; d_call: TRBD1; v_call: TRBV5-1; j_call: TRBJ1-2; cdr3_nt: TGCGCCAGCAGCTCGAGCAGGGGGCTGAGCTATGGCTACACCTTC; cdr3_aa: CASSSSRGLSYGYTF
clone_size: NA; d_call: TRBD2; v_call: TRBV7-7; j_call: TRBJ2-3; cdr3_nt: TGTGCTAGCAGCCGACTAGCGGGGGGATGGACAGATACGCAGTATTTT; cdr3_aa: CASSRLAGGWTDTQYF
clone_size: NA; d_call: TRBD2; v_call: TRBV5-4; j_call: TRBJ2-1; cdr3_nt: TGTGCCAGCAGCTCCCAAGGCGGGAGGAGGAATGAGCAGTTCTTC; cdr3_aa: CASSSQGGRRNEQFF
clone_size: few; d_call: NA; v_call: TRBV15; j_call: TRBJ1-1; cdr3_nt: TGTGCCACCAGCAGAGATAAGGTTGGACAGATGAACACTGAAGCTTTCTTT; cdr3_aa: CATSRDKVGQMNTEAFF
clone_size: NA; d_call: NA; v_call: TRBV9; j_call: TRBJ1-1; cdr3_nt: TGTGCCAGCAGCGTAGCTGGGGGGGCGGCCCTCACTGAAGCTTTCTTT; cdr3_aa: CASSVAGGAALTEAFF
clone_size: NA; d_call: TRBD2; v_call: TRBV2; j_call: TRBJ2-7; cdr3_nt: TGTGCCAGCAGCCCGGGGAGGGCCGTCTACGAGCAGTACTTC; cdr3_aa: CASSPGRAVYEQYF
clone_size: few; d_call: NA; v_call: TRBV29-1; j_call: TRBJ1-2; cdr3_nt: TGCAGCGTTGAAGGGGCACCCTATGGCTACACCTTC; cdr3_aa: CSVEGAPYGYTF
clone_size: few; d_call: NA; v_call: TRBV5-6; j_call: TRBJ1-3; cdr3_nt: TGTGCCAGCAGCTTGTTCGGGGTTTCGGGAAACACCATATATTTT; cdr3_aa: CASSLFGVSGNTIYF
clone_size: NA; d_call: NA; v_call: TRBV29-1; j_call: TRBJ1-3; cdr3_nt: TGCAGCGTTGAAGATGGGGGAATGGGGGCCACTGGAAACACCATATATTTT; cdr3_aa: CSVEDGGMGATGNTIYF
clone_size: once; d_call: NA; v_call: TRBV7-2; j_call: TRBJ2-7; cdr3_nt: TGTGCCAGCAGCTTAGTGCGCGGGACGAGCTCCTACGAGCAGTACTTC; cdr3_aa: CASSLVRGTSSYEQYF
clone_size: NA; d_call: NA; v_call: TRBV2; j_call: TRBJ2-2; cdr3_nt: TGTGCCAGCAGTGTCCGTGCCCTTGCGGACACCGGGGAGCTGTTTTTT; cdr3_aa: CASSVRALADTGELFF
clone_size: NA; d_call: NA; v_call: TRBV6-5; j_call: TRBJ2-3; cdr3_nt: TGTGCCAGCACGGCGGGTGGGACGCAGTATTTT; cdr3_aa: CASTAGGTQYF
clone_size: NA; d_call: TRBD2; v_call: TRBV27; j_call: TRBJ2-1; cdr3_nt: TGTGCCAGCAGTAGGGATTCCTTAGCGGGGGGAGTGTACAATGAGCAGTTCTTC; cdr3_aa: CASSRDSLAGGVYNEQFF
clone_size: NA; d_call: NA; v_call: TRBV28; j_call: TRBJ2-2; cdr3_nt: TGTGCCAGCTATACTAACACGGCCGCCGGGGAGCTGTTTTTT; cdr3_aa: CASYTNTAAGELFF
clone_size: NA; d_call: NA; v_call: TRBV20-1; j_call: TRBJ2-7; cdr3_nt: TGCAGTGCTAGACAGGGCTACGAGCAGTACTTC; cdr3_aa: CSARQGYEQYF
clone_size: NA; d_call: NA; v_call: TRBV13; j_call: TRBJ2-4; cdr3_nt: TGTGCCAGCAGCCCGTACACCGCCAAAAACATTCAGTACTTC; cdr3_aa: CASSPYTAKNIQYF
clone_size: few; d_call: NA; v_call: TRBV18; j_call: TRBJ2-1; cdr3_nt: TGTGCCAGCTCATCGGCAGGAGGGATTAACAATGAGCAGTTCTTC; cdr3_aa: CASSSAGGINNEQFF
clone_size: NA; d_call: TRBD1; v_call: TRBV11-2; j_call: TRBJ1-6; cdr3_nt: TGTGCCAGCAGCTACTATGGGACAGGAGAATCACCCCTCCACTTT; cdr3_aa: CASSYYGTGESPLHF
clone_size: NA; d_call: NA; v_call: TRBV6-6; j_call: TRBJ2-1; cdr3_nt: TGTGCCATCAAAGAATTCTCGGCAGGGCGGAATGAGCAGTTCTTC; cdr3_aa: CAIKEFSAGRNEQFF